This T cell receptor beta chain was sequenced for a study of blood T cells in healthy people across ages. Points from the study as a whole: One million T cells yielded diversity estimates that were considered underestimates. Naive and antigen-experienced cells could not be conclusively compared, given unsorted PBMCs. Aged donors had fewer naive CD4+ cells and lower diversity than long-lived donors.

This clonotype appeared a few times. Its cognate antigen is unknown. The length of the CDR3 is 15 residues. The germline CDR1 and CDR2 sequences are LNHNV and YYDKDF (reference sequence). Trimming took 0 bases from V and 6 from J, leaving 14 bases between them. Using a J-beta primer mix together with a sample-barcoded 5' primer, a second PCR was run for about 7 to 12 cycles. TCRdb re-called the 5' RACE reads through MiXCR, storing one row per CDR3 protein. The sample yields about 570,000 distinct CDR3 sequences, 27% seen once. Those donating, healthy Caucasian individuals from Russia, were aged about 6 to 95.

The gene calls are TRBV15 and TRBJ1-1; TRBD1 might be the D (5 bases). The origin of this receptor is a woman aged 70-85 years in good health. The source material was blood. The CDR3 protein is CATSRDPVGVAEAFF. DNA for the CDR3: TGTGCCACCAGCAGAGATCCGGTGGGGGTGGCTGAAGCTTTCTTT.